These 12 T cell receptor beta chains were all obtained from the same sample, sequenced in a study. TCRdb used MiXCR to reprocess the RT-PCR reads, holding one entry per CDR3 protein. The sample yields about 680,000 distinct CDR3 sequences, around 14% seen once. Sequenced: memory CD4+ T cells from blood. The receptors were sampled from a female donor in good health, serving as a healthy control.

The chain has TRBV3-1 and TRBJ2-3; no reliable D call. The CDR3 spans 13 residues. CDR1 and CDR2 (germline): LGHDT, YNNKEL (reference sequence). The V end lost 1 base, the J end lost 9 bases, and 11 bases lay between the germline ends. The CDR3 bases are TGTGCCAGCAGCCAAGGCGCATCACTAACGCAGTATTTT. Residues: CASSQGASLTQYF.

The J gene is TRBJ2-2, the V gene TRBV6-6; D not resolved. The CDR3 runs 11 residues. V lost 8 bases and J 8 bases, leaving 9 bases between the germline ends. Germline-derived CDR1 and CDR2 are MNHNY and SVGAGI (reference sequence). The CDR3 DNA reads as TGTGCCAGCGTAGAAACGGGGGAGCTGTTTTTT. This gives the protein CASVETGELFF.

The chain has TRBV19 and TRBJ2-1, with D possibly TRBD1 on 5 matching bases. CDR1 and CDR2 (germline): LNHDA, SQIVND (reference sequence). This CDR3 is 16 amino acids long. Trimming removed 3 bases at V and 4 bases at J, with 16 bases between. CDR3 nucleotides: TGTGCCAGTAGTATTGGTTTTGTACAGGTTTACAATGAGCAGTTCTTC. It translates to CASSIGFVQVYNEQFF.

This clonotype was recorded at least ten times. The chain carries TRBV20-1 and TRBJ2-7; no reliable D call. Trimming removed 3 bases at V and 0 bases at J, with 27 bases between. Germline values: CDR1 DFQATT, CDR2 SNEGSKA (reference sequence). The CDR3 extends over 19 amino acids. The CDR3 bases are TGCAGTGCTAGGGGCCACCTCCTCGCCACTGGCGGCCCCTCCTACGAGCAGTACTTC. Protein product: CSARGHLLATGGPSYEQYF.

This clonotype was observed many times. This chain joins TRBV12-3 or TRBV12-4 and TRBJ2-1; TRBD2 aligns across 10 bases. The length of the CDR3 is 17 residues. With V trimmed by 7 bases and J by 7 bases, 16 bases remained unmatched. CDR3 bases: TGTGCCAGCACCGTGGGGGCTAGCGGGAGATCGGTGAATGAGCAGTTCTTC. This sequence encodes CASTVGASGRSVNEQFF.

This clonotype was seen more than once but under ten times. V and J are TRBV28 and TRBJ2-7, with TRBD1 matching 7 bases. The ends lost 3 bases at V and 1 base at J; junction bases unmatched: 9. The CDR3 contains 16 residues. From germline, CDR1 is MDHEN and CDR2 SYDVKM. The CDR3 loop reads CASSFYRQGVSYEQYF. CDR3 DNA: TGTGCCAGCAGTTTCTACCGACAGGGTGTGTCCTACGAGCAGTACTTC.

Written as DNA, the CDR3 is TGCGCCAGCAGCTACATGGCCCCCTACGAGCAGTACTTC. Translated: CASSYMAPYEQYF. The V and J genes are TRBV5-1 and TRBJ2-7; D remains unclear. Trimming took 3 bases from V and 2 from J, leaving 9 bases between them. Per germline, CDR1 SGHRS and CDR2 YFSETQ. This CDR3 has 13 amino acids.

Here the CDR3 DNA reads TGTGCCAGCAGCTTGGCCCCCACCACTGAAGCTTTCTTT. As protein: CASSLAPTTEAFF. The J gene is TRBJ1-1, the V gene TRBV5-6; no reliable D call. The CDR3 sequence is 13 residues long. Between the trimmed V and J ends, which lost 0 bases and 4 bases, there was a span of 7 bases. Germline loops: CDR1 SGHDT, CDR2 YYEEEE.

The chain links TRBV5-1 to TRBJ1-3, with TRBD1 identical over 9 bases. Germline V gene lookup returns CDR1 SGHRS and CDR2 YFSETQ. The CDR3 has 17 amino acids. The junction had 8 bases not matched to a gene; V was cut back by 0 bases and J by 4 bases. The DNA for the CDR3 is TGCGCCAGCAGCTTGGGCGGGACAGGGCCTCCGGGAAACACCATATATTTT. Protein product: CASSLGGTGPPGNTIYF.

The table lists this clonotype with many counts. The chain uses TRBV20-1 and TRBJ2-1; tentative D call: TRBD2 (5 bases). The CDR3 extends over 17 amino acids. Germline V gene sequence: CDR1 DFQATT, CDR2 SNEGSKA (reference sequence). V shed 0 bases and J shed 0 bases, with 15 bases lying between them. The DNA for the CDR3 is TGCAGTGCTAGAGATCTGAGTAGCGCCAGCTCCTACAATGAGCAGTTCTTC. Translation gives CSARDLSSASSYNEQFF.

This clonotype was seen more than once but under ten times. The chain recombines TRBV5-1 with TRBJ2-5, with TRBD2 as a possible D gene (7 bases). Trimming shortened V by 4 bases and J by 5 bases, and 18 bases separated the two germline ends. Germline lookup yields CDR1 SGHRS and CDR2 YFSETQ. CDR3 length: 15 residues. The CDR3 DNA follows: TGCGCCAGCAGCGGAGAGGGCGGGGGCGCGGAGACCCAGTACTTC. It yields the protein CASSGEGGGAETQYF.

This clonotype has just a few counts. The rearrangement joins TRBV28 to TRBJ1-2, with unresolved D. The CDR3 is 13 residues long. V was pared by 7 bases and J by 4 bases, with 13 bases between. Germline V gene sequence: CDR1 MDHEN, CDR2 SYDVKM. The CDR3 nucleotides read TGTGCCAGCACCTCAGCGGCCCTCTATGGCTACACCTTC. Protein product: CASTSAALYGYTF.